These 10 T cell receptor beta chains came from one sample sequenced in a study of shared clonotypes between healthy human individuals. Naive-designated CD8 cells lacked CD45RO, were positively enriched for CCR7, and omitted terminally differentiated effector memory CD45RA+ cells. TCRdb's table, derived via immunoSEQ multiplex PCR, lists solely in-frame clones and lacks some. The table shows nearly 2 million clones, with less than 95% occurring only once. Sequencing was performed on naive CD8+ T cells sorted from blood. The receptor set was obtained from a man younger than 35 in good health.

The CDR3 bases are TGTGCCAGCAGCCCTACTAGCGGGGGGCAGTTCTTC. It translates to CASSPTSGGQFF. The chain uses TRBV11-3 and TRBJ2-1, with 11 bases fitting TRBD2. Germline CDR1 SGHNT, CDR2 YENEEA. J lost 12 bases, V lost 5 bases, and 3 bases had no gene match. This CDR3 comprises 12 residues.

The chain uses TRBV5-1 and TRBJ2-7, with D perhaps given as TRBD1 or TRBD2 (5 bases each). V was shortened by 0 bases and J by 4 bases, with 14 bases between the two germline ends. CDR1 and CDR2 (germline): SGHRS, YFSETQ. The CDR3 runs to 15 residues. The CDR3 region has the DNA TGCGCCAGCAGCTTGGTGGGGGATTTCGTATACGAGCAGTACTTC. Its protein is CASSLVGDFVYEQYF.

The gene calls are TRBV27 and TRBJ2-7, with 8 nucleotides matching TRBD2. V was clipped by 10 bases and J by 0 bases; unmatched bases: 5. Germline V gives CDR1 MNHEY, CDR2 SMNVEV (reference sequence). The CDR3 spans 13 residues. The CDR3 bases are TGTGCCACCCGGGAGGGCCGCTCCTACGAGCAGTACTTC. As protein: CATREGRSYEQYF.

V and J are TRBV28 and TRBJ2-6; no firm D call. Germline lookup yields CDR1 MDHEN and CDR2 SYDVKM. The CDR3 has 16 amino acids. V was shortened by 4 bases and J by 1 base, with 11 bases between the two germline ends. The CDR3 bases are TGTGCCAGCAGTTCATCCAACCTATCTGGGGCCAACGTCCTGACTTTC. Protein: CASSSSNLSGANVLTF. Looking up the rest from reference TRBV28 and TRBJ2-6 gives the full variable domain: DVKVTQSSRYLVKRTGEKVFLECVQDMDHENMFWYRQDPGLGLRLIYFSYDVKMKEKGDIPEGYSVSREKKERFSLILESASTNQTSMYLCASSSSNLSGANVLTFGAGSRLTVL.

For this clone: At the DNA level, this CDR3 is encoded by other sequences in the same sample as well. The chain joins TRBV13 to TRBJ2-7, with D perhaps being TRBD1 or TRBD2 (5 bases each). This CDR3 has 11 amino acids. Trimming removed 5 bases at V and 5 bases at J, with 7 bases between. Looked up from germline, CDR1 is PRHDT and CDR2 is FYEKMQ (reference sequence). This chain's CDR3 is CASSLGDEQYF. The CDR3 DNA reads TGTGCCAGCAGCCTGGGGGACGAGCAGTACTTC. The full variable domain, completed using reference TRBV13 and TRBJ2-7, is AAGVIQSPRHLIKEKRETATLKCYPIPRHDTVYWYQQGPGQDPQFLISFYEKMQSDKGSIPDRFSAQQFSDYHSELNMSSLELGDSALYFCASSLGDEQYFGPGTRLTVT.

This sequence joins TRBV5-4 and TRBJ2-7; D might be TRBD1 (5 bases). Germline V gene data show CDR1 as SGHNT and CDR2 as YYREEE (reference sequence). The CDR3 has 15 amino acids. V was cut by 4 bases and J by 2 bases, with 16 bases left in between. This CDR3 is CASSPQDSVPYEQYF. In DNA form, the CDR3 reads TGTGCCAGCAGCCCCCAAGACAGTGTCCCCTACGAGCAGTACTTC.

This chain uses TRBV5-6 with TRBJ1-1; 9 bases fit TRBD1. Germline CDR1 is SGHDT and CDR2 is YYEEEE. Trimming cost V 2 bases and J 5 bases; bases outside gene matches: 4. CDR3 length: 14 residues. The CDR3 reads CASSFGQGYTEAFF. The CDR3 nucleotides read TGTGCCAGCAGCTTCGGACAGGGGTATACTGAAGCTTTCTTT.

J is TRBJ2-6 and V is TRBV27, with D possibly matching TRBD1 (5 bases). This CDR3 spans 16 amino acids. Trimming pared 3 bases from V and 0 bases from J, leaving 9 bases between. Germline assignment: CDR1 MNHEY and CDR2 SMNVEV (reference sequence). The CDR3 is CASSFGAFSGANVLTF. CDR3 DNA sequence: TGTGCCAGCAGTTTTGGGGCCTTCTCTGGGGCCAACGTCCTGACTTTC. The whole variable domain, remainder taken from reference TRBV27 and TRBJ2-6, is EAQVTQNPRYLITVTGKKLTVTCSQNMNHEYMSWYRQDPGLGLRQIYYSMNVEVTDKGDVPEGYKVSRKEKRNFPLILESPSPNQTSLYFCASSFGAFSGANVLTFGAGSRLTVL.

CDR3 nucleotides: TGCGCCAGCAGTTCCGCAATGAACACTGAAGCTTTCTTT. Translation gives CASSSAMNTEAFF. The V gene is TRBV5-1, the J gene TRBJ1-1, with no clear D. Germline CDR1 SGHRS, CDR2 YFSETQ. The CDR3 extends over 13 amino acids. Between the trimmed V and J ends, which lost 5 bases and 0 bases, there was a span of 8 bases.

This chain uses TRBV7-9 with TRBJ1-2; TRBD1 matches at 7 bases. This CDR3 is 15 amino acids long. Trimming took 4 bases from V and 1 from J; bases not matched to a gene: 6. Germline lookup yields CDR1 SEHNR and CDR2 FQNEAQ (reference sequence). The CDR3 sequence: CASSSDRALNYGYTF. DNA for the CDR3: TGTGCCAGCAGCTCCGACAGGGCCCTTAACTATGGCTACACCTTC.